The next 19 T cell receptor beta chains were all read from a single sample in a study of blood T cells in healthy people across ages. A J-beta primer mix and a sample-barcoded 5' primer were used in a second PCR of about 7 to 12 cycles. TCRdb recomputed calls from the 5' RACE reads with MiXCR, one row per CDR3 protein. This table has around 1.7 million distinct CDR3 sequences, roughly 28% appearing once. Material for sequencing was blood. These receptors originate from a woman in her 30s in good health.

Comments on this clonotype: A read error may account for a junction end that differs from germline. V gene TRBV28 combines with J gene TRBJ2-5, with 8 positions matching TRBD2. This CDR3 is 15 amino acids long. The germline gives CDR1 MDHEN, CDR2 SYDVKM. CDR3 region: CAGSPQVAGGLREYF. Written as DNA, the CDR3 is TGTGCCGGCAGCCCCCAGGTCGCGGGGGGCCTCAGGGAGTACTTC.

This clonotype has ten or more counts. This rearrangement joins TRBV6-6 to TRBJ2-7, with 12 bases identical to TRBD2. CDR1 and CDR2 from the germline V gene are MNHNY and SVGAGI (reference sequence). The trim removed 6 bases at V and 6 bases at J, leaving 6 bases unmatched. The CDR3 is made up of 14 amino acids. CDR3 residues: CASSELAGGLEQYF. CDR3 in DNA: TGTGCCAGCAGCGAGCTAGCGGGAGGGCTCGAGCAGTACTTC.

This clonotype was counted many times. The J gene is TRBJ1-2, the V gene TRBV2, with D unclear. This CDR3 region has 16 residues. Trimming left V 2 bases short and J 1 base short, with 14 bases between. Germline V gene data show CDR1 as SNHLY and CDR2 as FYNNEI. CDR3 amino acids: CASSESPMGFNYGYTF. CDR3 bases: TGTGCCAGCAGTGAATCCCCTATGGGATTTAACTATGGCTACACCTTC.

This clonotype was observed at least ten times. V is TRBV20-1 and J is TRBJ2-7, with 7 bases that match TRBD2. The CDR3 contains 14 residues. Germline CDR1 reads DFQATT; CDR2 reads SNEGSKA (reference sequence). J gave up 0 bases and V 2 bases, and 4 bases lay outside the gene matches. The CDR3 DNA reads as TGCAGTGCTAGAAATAGCGGGCGCTCCTACGAGCAGTACTTC. It codes for CSARNSGRSYEQYF.

Regarding this clonotype: This could be a read error, since a much larger clone is one nucleotide away. The chain links TRBV2 to TRBJ2-1; TRBD2 is a possible D gene (7 bases). Germline-derived CDR1 and CDR2 are SNHLY and FYNNEI. The V and J ends lost 3 bases and 10 bases respectively, with 10 bases between them. The CDR3 is 12 amino acids. CDR3 DNA sequence: TGTGCCAGCAGTGACGGGGGGCTGGAGCAGTTCTTC. Residues: CASSDGGLEQFF.

This clonotype showed up just a few times. The chain is built from TRBV13 and TRBJ2-7; D gene ambiguous. The ends were cut back, 0 bases at V and 4 bases at J, with 10 bases in the middle. Germline V CDR1 and CDR2: PRHDT, FYEKMQ (reference sequence). The CDR3 is made up of 14 amino acids. This CDR3 reads CASSLGSRNYEQYF. CDR3 bases: TGTGCCAGCAGCTTAGGGTCCAGAAATTACGAGCAGTACTTC.

The chain carries TRBV6-8 and TRBJ2-5, with a possible D match to TRBD2 (5 bases). V shed 8 bases and J shed 11 bases, with 21 bases lying between them. Germline values: CDR1 MNHGY, CDR2 SAAAGT. The CDR3 length is 13 residues. The CDR3 DNA reads as TGTGCCAGCGCGACGGCCTGGAGGTTGAAGCAGTACTTC. It yields the protein CASATAWRLKQYF.

This clonotype was counted ten times or more. The gene calls are TRBV20-1 and TRBJ2-5; 11 nucleotides agree with TRBD1. The CDR3 length is 15 residues. J was trimmed by 5 bases and V by 5 bases; bases with no gene match: 10. Germline V gene data show CDR1 as DFQATT and CDR2 as SNEGSKA (reference sequence). The CDR3 DNA sequence: TGCAGTGCTCAAACTGGGACAGGGGGTATGGAGACCCAGTACTTC. It is translated as CSAQTGTGGMETQYF.

Many counts were recorded for this clonotype. The CDR3, as DNA: TGCAGTGCTAGATCGGACAGGGGACGCGAGCAGTACTTC. Translation: CSARSDRGREQYF. V usage is TRBV20-1 and J usage is TRBJ2-7; 9 bases match TRBD1. The CDR3 covers 13 residues. V lost 2 bases and J lost 6; bases outside the gene matches: 5. Looked up from germline, CDR1 is DFQATT and CDR2 is SNEGSKA (reference sequence).

The genes are TRBV5-1 and TRBJ2-1; 7 bases agree with TRBD2. CDR3 size: 12 residues. Trimming removed 1 base from V and 13 bases from J; junction bases left unmatched: 5. Germline values: CDR1 SGHRS, CDR2 YFSETQ. CDR3 coding DNA: TGCGCCAGCAGCTTGCGGGAGGAGACCCAGTTCTTC. The encoded protein is CASSLREETQFF.

The V call is TRBV5-1, the J call TRBJ2-7; a possible D gene is TRBD2 (5 bases). Trimming pared 2 bases from V and 3 bases from J, leaving 12 bases between. This CDR3 spans 14 amino acids. Germline lookup yields CDR1 SGHRS and CDR2 YFSETQ. The CDR3 DNA reads as TGCGCCAGCAGCTTAGAGGGCGAAGGCTACGAGCAGTACTTC. As protein: CASSLEGEGYEQYF.

The chain employs TRBV12-3 or TRBV12-4 and TRBJ2-3; possibly TRBD1 or TRBD2 for D (5 bases each). This CDR3 has 13 amino acids. The V end lost 6 bases, the J end lost 4 bases, and 11 bases lay between the germline ends. The CDR3 loop reads CASRRGFPDTQYF. The CDR3 nucleotides are TGTGCCAGCAGGAGGGGATTCCCAGATACGCAGTATTTT.

This sequence joins TRBV6-1 and TRBJ2-3, with TRBD2 as a possible D gene (7 bases). The CDR3 is 18 residues long. Trimming shortened V by 2 bases and J by 0 bases, and 18 bases separated the two germline ends. Germline CDR1 MNHNS, CDR2 SASEGT. The CDR3 reads CASSEHPEGGVSTDTQYF. In nucleotides, the CDR3 is TGTGCCAGCAGTGAACATCCGGAAGGGGGGGTTAGCACAGATACGCAGTATTTT.

This chain uses TRBV9 with TRBJ2-2; 7 bases agree with TRBD2. V lost 4 bases to trimming and J lost 6 bases; unmatched junction nucleotides: 12. The CDR3 consists of 16 residues. Germline CDR1 SGDLS, CDR2 YYNGEE. The CDR3 coding sequence is TGTGCCAGCAGCTCCCAGGGACTAATAAACGCCGGGGAGCTGTTTTTT. Translated, it gives CASSSQGLINAGELFF.

A note on this clonotype: A much larger clone differs from this one at a single base, so this may be a read error. V is TRBV25-1 and J is TRBJ2-5; either TRBD1 or TRBD2 may supply D (6 bases each). Trimming pared 4 bases from V and 4 bases from J, leaving 16 bases between. The CDR3 extends over 15 amino acids. CDR1 is MGHDK and CDR2 is SYGVNS in the germline V gene. The CDR3 DNA reads TGTGCCAGCAGTGGGAGTCGGGGGCTGGGAGAGACCCAGTACTTC. Protein sequence: CASSGSRGLGETQYF.

The chain combines TRBV20-1 with TRBJ2-1; perhaps TRBD2 as D (6 bases). The end of the DNA aligns better with TRBJ2-7, so the J call may be wrong. CDR3 length equals 14 residues. CDR1 DFQATT and CDR2 SNEGSKA come from the germline V gene (reference sequence). DNA for the CDR3: TGCAGTGCTCAACTAGCCAGCTCCTACAATGAGCAGTACTTC. Protein product: CSAQLASSYNEQYF.

The gene calls are TRBV3-1 and TRBJ2-5; D is possibly TRBD1 (6 bases). V was pared by 0 bases and J by 4 bases, with 9 bases between. Looked up from germline, CDR1 is LGHDT and CDR2 is YNNKEL (reference sequence). This CDR3 has 14 amino acids. DNA of the CDR3: TGTGCCAGCAGCCAAGACAGGGGAGCAGAGACCCAGTACTTC. Translated: CASSQDRGAETQYF.

This clonotype was detected only a few times. The chain couples TRBV24-1 to TRBJ2-1; D not certain. Looked up from germline, CDR1 is KGHDR and CDR2 is SFDVKD. The V and J ends lost 8 bases and 4 bases respectively, with 17 bases between them. CDR3 size: 15 residues. The CDR3 spells CATNKTQLVYNEQFF. For the CDR3, the DNA is TGTGCCACCAACAAAACCCAATTGGTATACAATGAGCAGTTCTTC.

The chain uses TRBV7-9 and TRBJ2-7; 9 nucleotides agree with TRBD1. V shed 1 base and J 4 bases; nucleotides not matched to a gene: 5. CDR1 and CDR2 (germline): SEHNR, FQNEAQ (reference sequence). The CDR3 sequence is 15 residues long. CDR3 amino acids: CASSLDRGRFYEQYF. In DNA form, the CDR3 reads TGTGCCAGCAGCTTAGACAGGGGGCGTTTTTACGAGCAGTACTTC. Full variable domain (outside the CDR3, taken from reference TRBV7-9 and TRBJ2-7): DTGVSQNPRHKITKRGQNVTFRCDPISEHNRLYWYRQTLGQGPEFLTYFQNEAQLEKSRLLSDRFSAERPKGSFSTLEIQRTEQGDSAMYLCASSLDRGRFYEQYFGPGTRLTVT.